This T cell receptor beta chain was found in a study of neurological immune-mediated disorders. Germline V gene lookup returns CDR1 SQVTM and CDR2 ANQGSEA. J was trimmed by 9 bases and V by 5 bases; bases with no gene match: 10. The CDR3 extends over 14 amino acids. MiXCR was run by TCRdb on the 5' RACE reads, yielding one entry per CDR3 protein. The table has 50,000 to 70,000 distinct CDR3 sequences, around 10% seen once. Documented time point: longitudinal time-point 1 (baseline). The unsorted libraries had their origin in 2 million PBMCs stored at -80 C. There are many counts of this clonotype. This TCR was recovered from a male donor with HTLV-1-associated myelopathy (HAM/TSP). The rearrangement joins TRBV29-1 to TRBJ2-1; 10 nucleotides match TRBD2. Sequenced material: PBMCs. The chain's CDR3 is CSVLSGGATGEQFF. The CDR3 DNA reads TGCAGCGTTCTAAGCGGGGGGGCAACAGGTGAGCAGTTCTTC.